This entry is about one TCR beta chain. The antigen remains unidentified. An end of the junction does not agree with germline; a read error may underlie this. What was amplified from RNA transcripts were TCR beta CDR3 regions. The HTBI primer set served for first-round RT-PCR of the TCR CDR3. TCRdb fed the multiplex PCR reads into MiXCR, producing one record per CDR3 protein. This sample has 550,000 to 850,000 distinct CDR3 sequences, with around 19% found just once. The record originates from a study of T cells in Graves' hyperthyroidism and ophthalmopathy. Study-wide results and caveats: Blood also showed most of the thyroid clonotypes that were expanded above 0.001.

Blood was drawn at first hyperthyroidism diagnosis, before any ophthalmopathy symptoms. The PBMCs had their origin in 8.5 to 10 ml of fresh peripheral blood. This TCR was sampled from a woman aged 50 to 60 with Graves' hyperthyroidism that later progressed to Graves' ophthalmopathy. The material sequenced was blood.

The CDR3 DNA reads as TGTACCAGCAGCTATTTAGGGGAGCAGTACTTC. This sequence encodes CTSSYLGEQYF. V usage is TRBV7-9 and J usage is TRBJ2-7, with D unclear. This CDR3 has 11 amino acids. Germline loops: CDR1 SEHNR, CDR2 FQNEAQ (reference sequence). Based on the CDR3 plus reference TRBV7-9 and TRBJ2-7, the full variable domain is DTGVSQNPRHKITKRGQNVTFRCDPISEHNRLYWYRQTLGQGPEFLTYFQNEAQLEKSRLLSDRFSAERPKGSFSTLEIQRTEQGDSAMYLCTSSYLGEQYFGPGTRLTVT.